Listed below are T cell receptor beta chains from one sample, sequenced in a study of T cells in Graves' hyperthyroidism and ophthalmopathy. TCRdb re-derived calls from the multiplex PCR reads in MiXCR, one entry per CDR3 protein. This sample has a few hundred thousand distinct CDR3 sequences, with roughly 15% found just once. The sequenced sample was blood. These receptors originate from a young woman with Graves' hyperthyroidism. Both conserved end residues are part of each CDR3. A D gene is named only where the DNA matches it firmly. For some rows the clone size is stated as once, few or many, or as a class when expanded; others skip it.

v_call,j_call,clone_size,d_call,cdr3_nt,cdr3_aa
TRBV7-9,TRBJ2-7,many,TRBD2,TGTGCCAGCAGCCCCCGACTAGCGGGAGACTCCTACGAGCAGTACTTC,CASSPRLAGDSYEQYF
TRBV12-3/TRBV12-4,TRBJ2-2,-,TRBD1,TGTGCCAGCAGTTCCCGAGGGGACAGGGGGAACACCGGGGAGCTGTTTTTT,CASSSRGDRGNTGELFF
TRBV2,TRBJ2-1,-,-,TGTGCCAGCAGCGTGGGGAGCGATGAGCAGTTCTTC,CASSVGSDEQFF
TRBV3-1,TRBJ2-3,many,TRBD2,TGTGCCAGCAGCCGACTAGCCGCAGATACGCAGTATTTT,CASSRLAADTQYF
TRBV18,TRBJ2-3,many,-,TGTGCCAGCTCACCCAGGATCGGGGCGGGCGATACGCAGTATTTT,CASSPRIGAGDTQYF
TRBV11-2,TRBJ1-1,many,TRBD1,TGTGCCAGCAGCCCCGTGGAAGACAGGGCTTTTTTGGGAGCTTTCTTT,CASSPVEDRAFLGAFF
TRBV7-7,TRBJ2-5,many,-,TGTGCTAGCAGCTTAAACAGGGCCTTCCAAGAGACCCAGTACTTC,CASSLNRAFQETQYF
TRBV6-1,TRBJ1-3,-,TRBD1,TGTGCCAGCAGTCCACGGGCAGGGGGCTTTGGAAACACCATATATTTT,CASSPRAGGFGNTIYF
TRBV6-6,TRBJ2-1,many,-,TGTGCCAGCAGTTACTCGGGGAAAAGCTCCTACAATGAGCAGTTCTTC,CASSYSGKSSYNEQFF
TRBV3-1,TRBJ2-2,many,TRBD2,TGTGCCAGCAGCCCCAGCGGGAGGGCTCACACCGGGGAGCTGTTTTTT,CASSPSGRAHTGELFF
TRBV28,TRBJ2-1,many,-,TGTGCCAGCAGTTTTTCTTCCTACAATGAGCAGTTCTTC,CASSFSSYNEQFF
TRBV7-9,TRBJ1-4,-,TRBD1,TGTGCCAGCAGCAAAACAGGGGAAAACCCATCAACTAATGAAAAACTGTTTTTT,CASSKTGENPSTNEKLFF
TRBV28,TRBJ2-7,-,-,TGTGCCAGCACCGCCCGGACCCCCTACGAGCAGTACTTC,CASTARTPYEQYF
TRBV4-3,TRBJ2-5,few,-,TGCGCCAGCAGCCAAGACTGGGGCCGGAGGGAGACCCAGTACTTC,CASSQDWGRRETQYF
TRBV6-2/TRBV6-3,TRBJ1-5,many,TRBD1,TGTGCCAGCAGTTACCTGGACTGGACAGGGGAATTGAAGCCCCAGCATTTT,CASSYLDWTGELKPQHF
TRBV11-2,TRBJ2-7,-,-,TGTGCCAGCAGCTTAGACTCTACCCGCTACGAGCAGTACTTC,CASSLDSTRYEQYF
TRBV12-3/TRBV12-4,TRBJ1-1,many,TRBD1,TGTGCCAGCAGTTTAGGACAGGGAATTGAAGCTTTCTTT,CASSLGQGIEAFF
TRBV19,TRBJ1-1,-,TRBD1,TGTGCCAGTAGTTACCTAAGACAGGGCAACACTGAAGCTTTCTTT,CASSYLRQGNTEAFF
TRBV20-1,TRBJ2-7,few,-,TGCAGTGCTAGTAACAGGGCGGGGTACGAGCAGTACTTC,CSASNRAGYEQYF
TRBV27,TRBJ2-1,-,-,TGTGCCAGCAGTCCGGGACTCCTCTCGGGGGATGAGCAGTTCTTC,CASSPGLLSGDEQFF
TRBV2,TRBJ1-4,many,-,TGTGCCAGCAGTGATGGTCGGAGAAATGAAAAACTGTTTTTT,CASSDGRRNEKLFF
TRBV9,TRBJ2-3,few,TRBD2,TGTGCCAGCAGCGAGGGACTAGCGGGAGTAGATACGCAGTATTTT,CASSEGLAGVDTQYF
TRBV9,TRBJ2-5,many,TRBD2,TGTGCCAGCAGCGCCACACCCCCGGGACTAGCGGGAGAGACCCAGTACTTC,CASSATPPGLAGETQYF
TRBV30,TRBJ2-1,many,-,TGTGCCTGGGGGGGAGAGAGTGAGCAGTTCTTC,CAWGGESEQFF
TRBV20-1,TRBJ2-7,many,TRBD2,TGCAGTGCTAGAGATCGCGCTAGCGGTCCCTACGAGCAGTACTTC,CSARDRASGPYEQYF
TRBV27,TRBJ2-1,many,-,TGTGCCAGCAGTTTATTGCGGCGAACCTACAATGAGCAGTTCTTC,CASSLLRRTYNEQFF
TRBV14,TRBJ2-1,-,TRBD2,TGTGCCAGCAGCCCTCGGACTAGCGGGAGGAAGTTCTTC,CASSPRTSGRKFF
TRBV14,TRBJ2-3,few,-,TGTGCCAGCAGCCAAGGGACACGACGCACAGATACGCAGTATTTT,CASSQGTRRTDTQYF
TRBV3-1,TRBJ2-1,many,-,TGTGCCAGCAGCCAAGAGTGGGGAGACTCCTACAATGAGCAGTTCTTC,CASSQEWGDSYNEQFF
TRBV13,TRBJ2-7,many,TRBD2,TGTGCCAGCAGCTCAGGCCATGGGACTAGACAGCAGTACTTC,CASSSGHGTRQQYF
TRBV12-3/TRBV12-4,TRBJ1-1,-,-,TGTGCCAGCAGACGGGACACTTTAGGGGAAGCTTTCTTT,CASRRDTLGEAFF
TRBV30,TRBJ2-1,-,-,TGTGCCTGGAGCGGCAGCCTCCGCAATGAGCAGTTCTTC,CAWSGSLRNEQFF
TRBV20-1,TRBJ1-2,many,-,TGCAGTGCCCATCCAGGGTCGAAGGGTGGCTACACCTTC,CSAHPGSKGGYTF
TRBV30,TRBJ2-7,-,-,TGTGCCGGGGGGGGCTCCGAGCAGTACTTC,CAGGGSEQYF
TRBV7-3,TRBJ2-1,many,-,TGTGCCAGCAGCTTAGAGGGGTTCCACAATGAGCAGTTCTTC,CASSLEGFHNEQFF
TRBV30,TRBJ2-1,-,TRBD2,TGTGCCTGGAGGCCCTTCCCCGGGACTAGCGTGAGGAATGAGCAGTTCTTC,CAWRPFPGTSVRNEQFF
TRBV28,TRBJ1-2,few,TRBD1,TGTGCCAGCAGTTTATCGGACAGGGAATGGTATGGCTACACCTTC,CASSLSDREWYGYTF
TRBV7-9,TRBJ2-1,-,-,TGTGCCAGCAGCTTAGGAGCGCCGATCTCCTACAATGAGCAGTTCTTC,CASSLGAPISYNEQFF
TRBV6-1,TRBJ2-7,many,-,TGTGCCAGCAGAGGAAGGGCCCGGGACCCCTACGAGCAGTACTTC,CASRGRARDPYEQYF
TRBV4-1,TRBJ2-7,many,-,TGCGCCAGCAGCCAATTTCGTTTTAGACAGGTTGAATACGAGCAGTACTTC,CASSQFRFRQVEYEQYF
TRBV20-1,TRBJ2-7,many,TRBD1,TGCAGTGCTAGAGACGGCAGGGGGACCTACGAGCAGTACTTC,CSARDGRGTYEQYF
TRBV2,TRBJ2-3,-,-,TGTTCCAGCACAGATACGCAGTATTTT,CSSTDTQYF
TRBV19,TRBJ1-5,many,-,TGTGCCAGTAGTATAGCCCCAAATCAGCCCCAGCATTTT,CASSIAPNQPQHF
TRBV14,TRBJ2-7,few,-,TGTGCCAGCAGCCAAGGGCGCGACAGCCACGAGCAGTACTTC,CASSQGRDSHEQYF
TRBV19,TRBJ2-7,-,-,TGTGCCAGTAGCGGTACTAGATACGGCGAGCAGTACTTC,CASSGTRYGEQYF
TRBV9,TRBJ2-5,-,TRBD1,TGTGCCAGCAGCGCACCCCGACAGGGGGGGCAGAAGACCCAGTACTTC,CASSAPRQGGQKTQYF
TRBV6-5,TRBJ2-7,-,TRBD2,TGTGCCAGCAGTTATGGGGGGGGGACTAGCGGTACCTCCTACGAGCAGTACTTC,CASSYGGGTSGTSYEQYF
TRBV19,TRBJ2-5,-,TRBD2,TGTGCCAGTAGTATCCTCGCCGTGGGCGGGAGTCGTCAGACCCAGTACTTC,CASSILAVGGSRQTQYF
TRBV6-5,TRBJ1-6,-,TRBD1,TGTGCCAGCAGTTACTCGGCCCGACAGGGAATTAATTCACCCCTCCACTTT,CASSYSARQGINSPLHF
TRBV6-2/TRBV6-3,TRBJ2-3,few,-,TGTGCCAGCAGTTACTCGCGAGATACGCAGTATTTT,CASSYSRDTQYF
TRBV20-1,TRBJ2-3,many,-,TGCAGTGCTAGATCCCAAGACACAGATACGCAGTATTTT,CSARSQDTDTQYF